This T cell receptor (beta chain) was obtained from a study of blood T cell repertoires in COVID-19. On the study more broadly: From T cells, B-cell-depleted T cells, or PBMCs came the material, which was cDNA or gDNA.

The CDR3 spans 13 residues. V shed 1 base and J shed 2 bases, with 5 bases lying between them. CDR1 and CDR2 (germline): LGHNT, FRNRAP. Sequencing was performed with immunoSEQ multiplex PCR; in TCRdb, only in-frame clones are kept and a portion is missing. The sample includes approximately 240,000 clones, about 88% of them seen just once. J is TRBJ1-1 and V is TRBV12-5, with unresolved D. The sequence was obtained from a woman in her thirties or forties who had recovered from COVID-19. The sequenced sample consisted of peripheral blood. The chain's CDR3 is CASGLETNTEAFF. CDR3 DNA: TGTGCTAGTGGTTTGGAGACTAACACTGAAGCTTTCTTT.